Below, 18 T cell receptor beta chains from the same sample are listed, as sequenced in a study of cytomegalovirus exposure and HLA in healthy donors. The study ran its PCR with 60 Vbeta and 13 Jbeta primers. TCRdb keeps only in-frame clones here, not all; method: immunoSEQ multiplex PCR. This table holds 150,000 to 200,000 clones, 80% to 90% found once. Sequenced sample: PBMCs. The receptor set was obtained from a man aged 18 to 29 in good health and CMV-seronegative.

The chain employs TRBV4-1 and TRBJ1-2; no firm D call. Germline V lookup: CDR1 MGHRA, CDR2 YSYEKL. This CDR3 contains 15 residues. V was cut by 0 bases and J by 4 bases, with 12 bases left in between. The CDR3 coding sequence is TGCGCCAGCAGCCAAGATCTCGGGAAGGGCTATGGCTACACCTTC. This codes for CASSQDLGKGYGYTF.

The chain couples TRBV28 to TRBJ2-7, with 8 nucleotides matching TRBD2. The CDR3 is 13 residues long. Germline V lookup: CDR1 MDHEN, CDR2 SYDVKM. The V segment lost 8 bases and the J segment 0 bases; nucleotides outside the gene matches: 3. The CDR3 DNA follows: TGTGCCAGCGGCGGGGGGAGCTCCTACGAGCAGTACTTC. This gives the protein CASGGGSSYEQYF. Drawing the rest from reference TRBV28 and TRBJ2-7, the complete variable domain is DVKVTQSSRYLVKRTGEKVFLECVQDMDHENMFWYRQDPGLGLRLIYFSYDVKMKEKGDIPEGYSVSREKKERFSLILESASTNQTSMYLCASGGGSSYEQYFGPGTRLTVT.

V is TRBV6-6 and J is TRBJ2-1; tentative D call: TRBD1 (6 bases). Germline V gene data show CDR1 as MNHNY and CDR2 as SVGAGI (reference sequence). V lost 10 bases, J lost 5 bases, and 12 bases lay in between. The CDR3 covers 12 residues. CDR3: CAITTGNNEQFF. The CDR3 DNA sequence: TGTGCCATCACAACAGGGAACAATGAGCAGTTCTTC.

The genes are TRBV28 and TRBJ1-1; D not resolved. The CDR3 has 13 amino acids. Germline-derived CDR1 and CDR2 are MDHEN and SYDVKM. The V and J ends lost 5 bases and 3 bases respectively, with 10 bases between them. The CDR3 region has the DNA TGTGCCAGCAGTAACGCGGTCGACACTGAAGCTTTCTTT. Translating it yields CASSNAVDTEAFF.

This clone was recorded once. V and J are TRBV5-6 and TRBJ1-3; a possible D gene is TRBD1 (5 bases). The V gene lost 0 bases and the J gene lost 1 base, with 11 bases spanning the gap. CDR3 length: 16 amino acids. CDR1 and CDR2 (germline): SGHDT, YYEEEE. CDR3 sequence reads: CASSLAGGSSGNTIYF. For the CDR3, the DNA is TGTGCCAGCAGCTTGGCCGGGGGATCTTCTGGAAACACCATATATTTT.

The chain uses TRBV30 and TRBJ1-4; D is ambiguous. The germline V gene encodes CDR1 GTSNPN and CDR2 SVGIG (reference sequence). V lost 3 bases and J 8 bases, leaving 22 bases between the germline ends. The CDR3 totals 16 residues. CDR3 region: CAWRSSMTTPWEKLFF. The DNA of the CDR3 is TGTGCCTGGAGATCCAGTATGACAACCCCTTGGGAAAAACTGTTTTTT.

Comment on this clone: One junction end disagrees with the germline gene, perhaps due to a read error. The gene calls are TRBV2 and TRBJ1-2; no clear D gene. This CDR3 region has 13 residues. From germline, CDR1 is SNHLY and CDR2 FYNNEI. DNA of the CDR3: TGTGCCAGCAGAGAAGTAGCTAACTATGGCTACACCTTC. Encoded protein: CASREVANYGYTF.

This chain's CDR3 is CASSPKRDSYNEQFF. The CDR3 DNA reads as TGTGCCAGCAGTCCTAAGCGGGATTCCTACAATGAGCAGTTCTTC. The chain has TRBV28 and TRBJ2-1; 7 nucleotides match TRBD2. V lost 5 bases to trimming and J lost 1 base; unmatched junction nucleotides: 5. Germline V gives CDR1 MDHEN, CDR2 SYDVKM. The CDR3 spans 15 residues.

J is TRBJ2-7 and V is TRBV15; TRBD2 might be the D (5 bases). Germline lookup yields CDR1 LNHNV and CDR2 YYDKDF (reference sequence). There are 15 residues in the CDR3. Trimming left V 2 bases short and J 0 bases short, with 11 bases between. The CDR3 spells CATSRRGVFSYEQYF. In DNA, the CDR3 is TGTGCCACCAGCAGACGGGGAGTTTTCTCCTACGAGCAGTACTTC.

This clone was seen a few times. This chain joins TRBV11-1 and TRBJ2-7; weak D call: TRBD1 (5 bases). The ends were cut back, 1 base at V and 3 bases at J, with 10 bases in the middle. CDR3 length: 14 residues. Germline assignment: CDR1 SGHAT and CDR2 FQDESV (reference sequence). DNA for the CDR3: TGTGCCAGCAGCTTAGGACAGATTTACTACGAGCAGTACTTC. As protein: CASSLGQIYYEQYF.

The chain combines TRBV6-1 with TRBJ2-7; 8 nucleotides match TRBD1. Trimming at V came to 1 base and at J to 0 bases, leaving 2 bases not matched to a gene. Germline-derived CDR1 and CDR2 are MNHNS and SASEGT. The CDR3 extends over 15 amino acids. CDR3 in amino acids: CASSEGGTGSYEQYF. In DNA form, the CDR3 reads TGTGCCAGCAGTGAAGGCGGGACAGGCTCCTACGAGCAGTACTTC.

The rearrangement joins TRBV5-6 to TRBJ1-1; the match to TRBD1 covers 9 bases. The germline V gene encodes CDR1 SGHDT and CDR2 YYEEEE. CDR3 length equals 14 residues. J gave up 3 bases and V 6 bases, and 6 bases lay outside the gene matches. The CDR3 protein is CASTRRQGDTEAFF. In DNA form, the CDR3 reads TGTGCCAGCACGCGACGACAGGGGGACACTGAAGCTTTCTTT.

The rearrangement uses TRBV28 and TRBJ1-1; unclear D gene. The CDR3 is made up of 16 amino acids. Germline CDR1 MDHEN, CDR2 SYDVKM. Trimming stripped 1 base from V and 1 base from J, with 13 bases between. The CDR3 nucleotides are TGTGCCAGCAGTTTATTATCTAATATCGAGAACACTGAAGCTTTCTTT. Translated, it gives CASSLLSNIENTEAFF. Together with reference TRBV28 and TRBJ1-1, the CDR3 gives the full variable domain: DVKVTQSSRYLVKRTGEKVFLECVQDMDHENMFWYRQDPGLGLRLIYFSYDVKMKEKGDIPEGYSVSREKKERFSLILESASTNQTSMYLCASSLLSNIENTEAFFGQGTRLTVV.

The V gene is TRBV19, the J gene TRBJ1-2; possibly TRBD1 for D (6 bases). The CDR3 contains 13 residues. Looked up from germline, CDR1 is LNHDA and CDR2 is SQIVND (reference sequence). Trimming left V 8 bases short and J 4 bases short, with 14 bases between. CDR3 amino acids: CASADRPIYGYTF. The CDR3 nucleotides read TGTGCCAGTGCCGACAGGCCCATCTATGGCTACACCTTC. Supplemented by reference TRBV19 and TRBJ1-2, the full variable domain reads DGGITQSPKYLFRKEGQNVTLSCEQNLNHDAMYWYRQDPGQGLRLIYYSQIVNDFQKGDIAEGYSVSREKKESFPLTVTSAQKNPTAFYLCASADRPIYGYTFGSGTRLTVV.

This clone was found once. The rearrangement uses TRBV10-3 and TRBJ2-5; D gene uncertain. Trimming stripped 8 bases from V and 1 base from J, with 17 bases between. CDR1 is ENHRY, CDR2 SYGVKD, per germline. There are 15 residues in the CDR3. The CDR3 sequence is CAIASRSGSQETQYF. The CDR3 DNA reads TGTGCCATCGCTTCCAGGTCTGGGTCCCAAGAGACCCAGTACTTC.

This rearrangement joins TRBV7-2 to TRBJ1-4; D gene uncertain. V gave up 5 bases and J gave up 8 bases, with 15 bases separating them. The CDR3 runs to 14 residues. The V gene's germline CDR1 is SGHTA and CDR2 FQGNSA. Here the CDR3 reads CASSPSWVSEKLFF. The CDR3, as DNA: TGTGCCAGCAGCCCCTCTTGGGTTAGCGAAAAACTGTTTTTT.

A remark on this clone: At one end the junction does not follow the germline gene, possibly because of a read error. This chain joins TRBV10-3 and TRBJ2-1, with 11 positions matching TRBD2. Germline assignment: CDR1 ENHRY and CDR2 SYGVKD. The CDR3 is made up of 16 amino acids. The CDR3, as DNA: TGTGCCGTCAGCCCTCTAGCGGGGGGCCCCTACAATGAGCAGTTCTTC. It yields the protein CAVSPLAGGPYNEQFF.

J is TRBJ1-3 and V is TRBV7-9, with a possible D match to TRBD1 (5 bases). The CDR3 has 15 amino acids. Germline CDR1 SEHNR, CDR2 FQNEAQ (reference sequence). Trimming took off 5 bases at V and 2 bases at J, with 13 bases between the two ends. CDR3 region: CASSLEGVPGNTIYF. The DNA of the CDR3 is TGTGCCAGCAGCCTCGAAGGGGTCCCTGGAAACACCATATATTTT.